The 15 T cell receptor beta chains given below trace back to one sample, sequenced in a study of blood T cell repertoires in COVID-19. TCRdb keeps only in-frame clones here, not all; method: immunoSEQ multiplex PCR. This table has roughly 50,000 clones, about 88% appearing once. Sequenced input: peripheral blood. These receptors all stem from a human donor with active COVID-19. The donor label of this sample is uncertain.

The gene calls are TRBV3-1 (or the pseudogene TRBV3-2) and TRBJ1-2; D is perhaps TRBD1 (5 bases). Germline CDR1 LGHDT, CDR2 YNNKEL (reference sequence). The CDR3 has 11 amino acids. V dropped 4 bases and J dropped 14 bases, with 14 bases sitting between them. Here the CDR3 DNA reads TGTGCCAGCAGCCGAGGCGGGGCTAAGACCTTC. Residues: CASSRGGAKTF.

V and J are TRBV9 and TRBJ1-2, with TRBD1 matching 8 bases. The V and J ends lost 4 bases and 7 bases, in that order; junction bases with no gene match: 9. The germline CDR1 and CDR2 sequences are SGDLS and YYNGEE. CDR3 length: 14 amino acids. DNA of the CDR3: TGTGCCAGCAGCCCACCGACAGGGGATGGTGGCTACACCTTC. It is translated as CASSPPTGDGGYTF. The full variable domain, its missing parts supplied by reference TRBV9 and TRBJ1-2, is DSGVTQTPKHLITATGQRVTLRCSPRSGDLSVYWYQQSLDQGLQFLIQYYNGEERAKGNILERFSAQQFPDLHSELNLSSLELGDSALYFCASSPPTGDGGYTFGSGTRLTVV.

The genes are TRBV7-8 and TRBJ1-2; 7 bases are shared with TRBD1. Trimming took 2 bases from V and 6 from J; bases not matched to a gene: 6. Germline V gene sequence: CDR1 SGHVS, CDR2 FQNEAQ. The CDR3 is 14 residues long. CDR3 DNA: TGTGCCAGCAGCTTAAGGGGACAGTTTGATGGCTACACCTTC. Translating it yields CASSLRGQFDGYTF.

The rearrangement joins TRBV7-3 to TRBJ2-1, with D tentatively TRBD2 (6 bases). CDR1 and CDR2 from the germline V gene are SGHTA and FQGTGA. The CDR3 runs to 15 residues. The V and J ends lost 5 bases and 0 bases respectively, with 11 bases between them. The CDR3 region has the DNA TGTGCCAGCAGCCCGGGACTGCACTCCTACAATGAGCAGTTCTTC. Translation gives CASSPGLHSYNEQFF.

The V gene is TRBV9, the J gene TRBJ2-1; D unclear. The CDR3 is 12 amino acids. The germline V and J ends were trimmed by 0 bases and 9 bases, with 7 bases remaining between them. The germline V gene has CDR1 SGDLS and CDR2 YYNGEE. CDR3 nucleotide sequence: TGTGCCAGCAGCGTAGAAAGAGGTGAGCAGTTCTTC. Amino acid sequence: CASSVERGEQFF. Filled out from reference TRBV9 and TRBJ2-1, the complete variable domain reads DSGVTQTPKHLITATGQRVTLRCSPRSGDLSVYWYQQSLDQGLQFLIQYYNGEERAKGNILERFSAQQFPDLHSELNLSSLELGDSALYFCASSVERGEQFFGPGTRLTVL.

The chain has TRBV6-5 and TRBJ1-2; D call uncertain. This CDR3 spans 12 amino acids. Germline values: CDR1 MNHEY, CDR2 SVGAGI. The V end was cut by 6 bases, the J end by 8 bases, with 13 bases between. This chain's CDR3 is CASSPLGGGYTF. The CDR3 DNA reads as TGTGCCAGCAGCCCCCTGGGCGGGGGCTACACCTTC.

The chain links TRBV10-3 to TRBJ2-1; D may be TRBD2 (6 bases). Germline V gives CDR1 ENHRY, CDR2 SYGVKD. This CDR3 region has 13 residues. With 4 bases removed from V and 9 bases from J, the gap between germline ends came to 13 bases. CDR3 coding DNA: TGTGCCATCAGTGGAGGCGGGGTGTTTGAGCAGTTCTTC. Translated: CAISGGGVFEQFF.

The sample holds a few counts of this clone. Other nucleotide sequences from this sample produce the same CDR3. The V gene is TRBV3-1 (or the pseudogene TRBV3-2), the J gene TRBJ2-7, with D tentatively TRBD1 (5 bases). This CDR3 has 11 amino acids. Germline values: CDR1 LGHDT, CDR2 YNNKEL (reference sequence). V was clipped by 6 bases and J by 4 bases, with 7 bases between them. CDR3 residues: CASRGAYEQYF. CDR3 nucleotides: TGTGCCAGCAGAGGGGCATACGAGCAGTACTTC.

The chain couples TRBV28 to TRBJ2-7; 8 positions agree with TRBD1. V gave up 6 bases and J gave up 2 bases; unmatched junction bases: 12. This CDR3 contains 16 residues. Per the germline V gene, CDR1 is MDHEN and CDR2 is SYDVKM. CDR3 amino acids: CASSLSPGQATYEQYF. DNA of the CDR3: TGTGCCAGCAGCCTATCTCCGGGACAGGCAACCTACGAGCAGTACTTC.

The chain carries TRBV10-3 and TRBJ2-3, with 9 positions matching TRBD1. The CDR3 is made up of 16 amino acids. Per germline, CDR1 ENHRY and CDR2 SYGVKD. V was clipped by 6 bases and J by 6 bases; unmatched bases: 13. CDR3 in DNA: TGTGCCATCAGGGGGGGAATGGGACAGGGAATGGATACGCAGTATTTT. Translated, it gives CAIRGGMGQGMDTQYF.

The gene calls are TRBV7-8 and TRBJ1-5, with D tentatively TRBD1 (5 bases). V gave up 7 bases and J gave up 7 bases, with 35 bases separating them. This CDR3 is 20 amino acids long. Germline values: CDR1 SGHVS, CDR2 FQNEAQ. The CDR3 sequence: CASTGEDSLRAAMEGQPQHF. The CDR3 bases are TGTGCCAGCACAGGCGAAGACTCCCTCCGGGCCGCAATGGAGGGGCAGCCCCAGCATTTT.

The chain links TRBV12-3 or TRBV12-4 to TRBJ1-2; TRBD1 might be the D (6 bases). Trimming took 3 bases from V and 10 from J, leaving 9 bases between them. CDR3 length: 11 amino acids. CDR3 in DNA: TGTGCCAGCAGTTTGAGACAGGACTACACCTTC. This translates into CASSLRQDYTF.

The chain couples TRBV28 to TRBJ2-5; D possibly corresponds to TRBD2 (5 bases). CDR3 length: 13 residues. Germline V gene data show CDR1 as MDHEN and CDR2 as SYDVKM. Trimming shortened V by 4 bases and J by 0 bases, and 6 bases separated the two germline ends. The DNA for the CDR3 is TGTGCCAGCAGTTGGGAGTACCAAGAGACCCAGTACTTC. Its protein product is CASSWEYQETQYF.

This sequence joins TRBV6-6 and TRBJ2-5; D remains unclear. Trimming left V 2 bases short and J 4 bases short, with 8 bases between. The CDR3 is made up of 13 amino acids. CDR1 and CDR2 (germline): MNHNY, SVGAGI (reference sequence). This chain's CDR3 is CASSYPPGETQYF. The DNA for the CDR3 is TGTGCCAGCAGTTACCCCCCGGGAGAGACCCAGTACTTC.

The chain carries TRBV5-6 and TRBJ2-1; a possible D gene is TRBD2 (5 bases). The CDR3 has 16 amino acids. V lost 4 bases and J 0 bases, leaving 14 bases between the germline ends. CDR1 SGHDT and CDR2 YYEEEE come from the germline V gene. The CDR3 coding sequence is TGTGCCAGCAGCCCGTCGTCCCGGGGCTCCTACAATGAGCAGTTCTTC. Protein sequence: CASSPSSRGSYNEQFF.